A selection of T cell receptor beta chains follows, all from one sample in a study of early T cells in non-severe SARS-CoV-2 infection. TCRdb passed the 5' RACE reads through MiXCR, listing each CDR3 protein once. Of tens of thousands of distinct CDR3 sequences detected, less than 15% appear once; the ten largest clones hold roughly 4.2%. The source material was whole blood. These receptors all stem from an adult who was a healthcare worker with PCR-confirmed SARS-CoV-2 infection or an uninfected control (not recorded which). Both conserved end residues are trimmed from each CDR3. Fields, in order: CDR3 length, V gene, CDR3 protein.

12 TRBV5-4 ASSWPGQGVGYT
9 TRBV20-1 SAGEADTQY
11 TRBV12-3/TRBV12-4 ASSVKGNQPQH
12 TRBV20-1 SAQRQTINYGYT
10 TRBV29-1 SVYLGGTEAF
11 TRBV7-2 ASSWKLDTEAF
12 TRBV7-9 ASSPGQQGQPQH
13 TRBV6-1 ASIERGGLTDTQY
14 TRBV7-3 ASSPTGRAHTGELF
12 TRBV10-3 AISERGDKTEAF
11 TRBV21-1 ASGKDGTDTQY
12 TRBV7-9 ASSFMSSLNEQF
12 TRBV9 ASSVASDTDTQY
15 TRBV20-1 SAGLTSGGAGTDTQY
13 TRBV7-6 ASSPGTGVVAEAF
14 TRBV24-1 ATSEGLAGVTDTQY
13 TRBV6-2/TRBV6-3 ASTPRGGSYNEQF
14 TRBV7-9 ASSSRTSGNTGELF
11 TRBV11-3 ASSVQREDTQY
13 TRBV30 AWRYRFYGANVLT
10 TRBV2 ASRGDSGEQY
11 TRBV5-1 ASSLEAEYGYT
10 TRBV29-1 SALLAGNEQY
13 TRBV7-2 ASSSLGANTGELF
14 TRBV10-3 AIRRVAGMNTGELF
14 TRBV5-1 ASSPRTDRSSYEQY
13 TRBV6-5 ASSKPGTGRIEAF
14 TRBV7-9 ASNQGLAGGSDTQY
10 TRBV12-3/TRBV12-4 ASSQWVYEQY
15 TRBV10-3 AISESGPQTGANVLT
11 TRBV6-5 ASHRGRSYEQY
11 TRBV7-2 ASSPSVVNEQY
14 TRBV5-5 ASSSLRLAGRNEQF
13 TRBV20-1 SAVRASVADQPQH
13 TRBV7-2 ASSLGTGYTDTQY
11 TRBV19 ATTENSNQPQH
14 TRBV6-2/TRBV6-3 ASSIPGLAGSDTQY
11 TRBV5-1 ASSFGPTGEQY
12 TRBV7-9 ASSFSGNTDTQY
11 TRBV6-1 ASRRTSTDTQY
12 TRBV4-3 ASSQDQEVETQY
13 TRBV2 ASTPRTGGAETQY
13 TRBV7-3 ASSLSGGPYNEQF
13 TRBV7-8 ASRGTAERISPLH
11 TRBV27 ASSPTGYYEQY
12 TRBV20-1 SAETGTPLSTQY
13 TRBV4-3 ASSQDRGGEGKLF
12 TRBV2 ASSPDPRYNEQF
11 TRBV6-2/TRBV6-3 ASSLIGVNEQY
11 TRBV18 ASSPSENTEAF
12 TRBV7-2 ASSLEVGAETQY
14 TRBV6-2/TRBV6-3 ASSDRRGGSNQPQH
12 TRBV18 ASSPGGSNYGYT
14 TRBV18 ASSPSLADLNNEQF
9 TRBV6-1 ASSEVIGYT
13 TRBV6-5 ASTPGTAGANVLT
11 TRBV12-3/TRBV12-4 ASSTSSENTIY
11 TRBV7-8 ATTTGGSDTQY
12 TRBV29-1 SVESGGKNTEAF